The 16 T cell receptor beta chains below were found in one sample sequenced in a study of T cells after yellow fever vaccination. TCRdb itself ran the 5' RACE reads through MiXCR, one entry per CDR3 protein. Here the sample spans approximately 180,000 distinct CDR3 sequences, approximately 6% being singletons. This specimen consisted of CD4+ T cells sorted from PBMCs, obtained on the day of the first yellow fever vaccination. Source of these receptors: a man aged 18 to 29 who received the YFV17D yellow fever vaccine.

Remarks on this clonotype: A read error is possible here, since a much larger clone lies one base away. The V call is TRBV7-2, the J call TRBJ2-2; D is ambiguous. The CDR3 extends over 15 amino acids. V was cut by 5 bases and J by 2 bases, with 12 bases left in between. Germline lookup yields CDR1 SGHTA and CDR2 FQGNSA. CDR3 bases: TGTGCCAGCAGCCAAAGAGGAACCAACACCGGGGAGCTGTTTTTT. This translates into CASSQRGTNTGELFF.

This clonotype was seen repeatedly, ten times or more. The chain couples TRBV7-2 to TRBJ2-7, with D possibly being TRBD2 (5 bases). Trimming shortened V by 1 base and J by 1 base, and 11 bases separated the two germline ends. CDR1 is SGHTA, CDR2 FQGNSA, per germline. This CDR3 region has 15 residues. The CDR3, as DNA: TGTGCCAGCAGCTTAGGTTCGGGGAAATCCTACGAGCAGTACTTC. Amino acids: CASSLGSGKSYEQYF. Drawing the rest from reference TRBV7-2 and TRBJ2-7, the complete variable domain is GAGVSQSPSNKVTEKGKDVELRCDPISGHTALYWYRQSLGQGLEFLIYFQGNSAPDKSGLPSDRFSAERTGGSVSTLTIQRTQQEDSAVYLCASSLGSGKSYEQYFGPGTRLTVT.

This clonotype has at least ten counts. The CDR3 loop is CASSFPDGFNSPLHF. DNA for the CDR3: TGTGCCAGCAGTTTCCCCGACGGGTTTAATTCACCCCTCCACTTT. This chain links TRBV12-3 or TRBV12-4 with TRBJ1-6; no firm D call. Trimming pared 3 bases from V and 6 bases from J, leaving 12 bases between. The CDR3 has 15 amino acids.

This clonotype has just a few counts. This rearrangement joins TRBV5-1 to TRBJ2-3; D may be TRBD2 (5 bases). Trimming shortened V by 5 bases and J by 0 bases, and 10 bases separated the two germline ends. The CDR3 has 14 amino acids. CDR1 and CDR2 from the germline V gene are SGHRS and YFSETQ. The CDR3 loop is CASRTGTSTDTQYF. CDR3 bases: TGCGCCAGCAGGACGGGAACTAGCACAGATACGCAGTATTTT.

This clonotype was picked up many times. The chain recombines TRBV5-1 with TRBJ2-5, with unresolved D. In germline, CDR1 is SGHRS, CDR2 YFSETQ. Trimming left V 0 bases short and J 3 bases short, with 6 bases between. The CDR3 covers 13 residues. This CDR3 is CASSLGSEETQYF. Here the CDR3 DNA reads TGCGCCAGCAGCTTGGGCTCAGAAGAGACCCAGTACTTC.

In this sample, this clonotype turned up many times. CDR3 nucleotide sequence: TGTGCCAGCAGCTTGGGAGCTCGAACGGGGGCAGAGACCCAGTACTTC. Translation gives CASSLGARTGAETQYF. The chain couples TRBV5-5 to TRBJ2-5; the D call may be TRBD1 or TRBD2 (6 bases each). CDR1 is SGHKS, CDR2 YYEKEE, per germline (reference sequence). The CDR3 is 16 amino acids. V lost 0 bases and J 4 bases, leaving 16 bases between the germline ends.

This clonotype has a count of ten or more. The chain couples TRBV4-3 to TRBJ1-1; no reliable D call. With 4 bases removed from V and 8 bases from J, the gap between germline ends came to 17 bases. This CDR3 is built from 14 residues. CDR1 and CDR2 from the germline V gene are LGHNA and YSLEER. CDR3 region: CASSRREGGSEAFF. CDR3 nucleotides: TGCGCCAGCAGCCGGCGAGAGGGCGGCAGCGAAGCTTTCTTT.

Only a few counts were recorded for this clonotype. The V and J genes are TRBV5-1 and TRBJ2-6; D is unresolved. This CDR3 is built from 15 residues. Trimming removed 0 bases at V and 4 bases at J, with 8 bases between. Germline lookup yields CDR1 SGHRS and CDR2 YFSETQ. CDR3 nucleotide sequence: TGCGCCAGCAGCTTGGGAGCAGAAGGGGCCAACGTCCTGACTTTC. Translation: CASSLGAEGANVLTF.

This clonotype came up a few times. The chain is built from TRBV5-1 and TRBJ2-3, with D perhaps given as TRBD1 or TRBD2 (5 bases each). CDR1 and CDR2 from the germline V gene are SGHRS and YFSETQ. The germline V and J ends were trimmed by 3 bases and 1 base, with 12 bases remaining between them. This CDR3 spans 15 amino acids. For the CDR3, the DNA is TGCGCCAGCAGCTACCGGGACGGGCGCACAGATACGCAGTATTTT. Amino acid sequence: CASSYRDGRTDTQYF.

This clonotype was found many times. V is TRBV6-5 and J is TRBJ1-5; the D gene is possibly TRBD1 (6 bases). CDR1 is MNHEY and CDR2 is SVGAGI in the germline V gene. The CDR3 runs 15 residues. Deletions cut 6 bases from V and 0 bases from J, with 12 bases between. The CDR3 loop reads CASRRTGFSNQPQHF. CDR3 coding DNA: TGTGCCAGCAGGCGAACAGGGTTTAGCAATCAGCCCCAGCATTTT.

This clonotype has at least ten counts. The gene calls are TRBV29-1 and TRBJ1-5; possibly TRBD1 for D (5 bases). The germline V gene encodes CDR1 SQVTM and CDR2 ANQGSEA. V lost 4 bases and J 3 bases, leaving 7 bases between the germline ends. CDR3 length: 12 residues. CDR3 coding DNA: TGCAGCGTTGGCAGGGACAATCAGCCCCAGCATTTT. This translates into CSVGRDNQPQHF. The full variable domain, in which reference TRBV29-1 and TRBJ1-5 provide the parts outside the CDR3, is SAVISQKPSRDICQRGTSLTIQCQVDSQVTMMFWYRQQPGQSLTLIATANQGSEATYESGFVIDKFPISRPNLTFSTLTVSNMSPEDSSIYLCSVGRDNQPQHFGDGTRLSIL.

This clonotype was recorded at least ten times. The chain joins TRBV5-5 to TRBJ2-4; tentative D call: TRBD1 (5 bases). The length of the CDR3 is 14 residues. Between the trimmed V and J ends, which lost 2 bases and 1 base, there was a span of 7 bases. The germline gives CDR1 SGHKS, CDR2 YYEKEE (reference sequence). The CDR3 coding sequence is TGTGCCAGCAGCTTCCAGGGCGCCAAAAACATTCAGTACTTC. It specifies CASSFQGAKNIQYF.

This clonotype has ten or more counts. The gene calls are TRBV7-2 and TRBJ2-7; 8 bases map to TRBD1. V was clipped by 7 bases and J by 3 bases; unmatched bases: 2. The CDR3 extends over 12 amino acids. Germline V gene data show CDR1 as SGHTA and CDR2 as FQGNSA. This CDR3 reads CASMGQVYEQYF. The CDR3 nucleotides read TGTGCCAGCATGGGACAGGTCTACGAGCAGTACTTC.

This clonotype was counted many times. For the CDR3, the DNA is TGTGCCAGCAGCCCCCGTAGCGGGGGCGCAAACGAGCAGTTCTTC. Its translation is CASSPRSGGANEQFF. J is TRBJ2-1 and V is TRBV7-3; 9 bases are a match to TRBD2. V trimming: 5 bases; J trimming: 10 bases; junction bases outside the gene matches: 12. The CDR3 has 15 residues. Per the germline V gene, CDR1 is SGHTA and CDR2 is FQGTGA.

At least ten counts were recorded for this clonotype. The V and J genes are TRBV12-3 or TRBV12-4 and TRBJ1-5, with TRBD1 as a possible D gene (5 bases). The CDR3 contains 16 residues. Trimming took off 1 base at V and 0 bases at J, with 10 bases between the two ends. The CDR3 DNA is TGTGCCAGCAGTTTAGACGGCAGGGTTAGCAATCAGCCCCAGCATTTT. It encodes CASSLDGRVSNQPQHF.

V and J are TRBV6-6 and TRBJ2-7; 8 nucleotides agree with TRBD1. Germline-derived CDR1 and CDR2 are MNHNY and SVGAGI (reference sequence). This CDR3 region has 11 residues. With 6 bases clipped from V and 9 bases from J, the junction kept 4 bases outside the gene matches. The CDR3, as DNA: TGTGCCAGCAGGCAGGGGGCTCGGCAGTACGTC. Translation gives CASRQGARQYV.